This TCR beta chain is drawn from a study of cytomegalovirus exposure and HLA in healthy donors. Overall study results and limits: Reports showed the classifier diagnosing cytomegalovirus status with high specificity and sensitivity. The tendency of first-cohort TCR clusters to co-occur in the approximately 120 validation repertoires was identified by a subsequent analysis.

Turning to this clone: The antigen remains undetermined.

From germline, CDR1 is LNHDA and CDR2 SQIVND (reference sequence). V lost 4 bases, J lost 0 bases, and 9 bases lay in between. The CDR3 loop spans 14 amino acids. The table came from immunoSEQ multiplex PCR; TCRdb's copy has only in-frame clones and leaves some out. This sample yields 150,000 to 200,000 clones, of which around nine tenths are seen a single time; around 3% belongs to the top ten. The chain links TRBV19 to TRBJ1-1; possibly TRBD1 for D (5 bases). The receptor's source is a man in his late teens or twenties in good health and CMV-seronegative. The sequencing sample was made of PBMCs. Here the CDR3 DNA reads TGTGCCAGTAGTACCCAGGGTTTGAACACTGAAGCTTTCTTT. Protein product: CASSTQGLNTEAFF. Using reference TRBV19 and TRBJ1-1 for the parts outside the CDR3, the full variable domain is DGGITQSPKYLFRKEGQNVTLSCEQNLNHDAMYWYRQDPGQGLRLIYYSQIVNDFQKGDIAEGYSVSREKKESFPLTVTSAQKNPTAFYLCASSTQGLNTEAFFGQGTRLTVV.